This TCR beta chain was sequenced for a study of blood T cell repertoires in COVID-19. This clone was seen once. The CDR3 runs 14 residues. The germline gives CDR1 SNHLY, CDR2 FYNNEI. The J segment lost 6 bases and the V segment lost 8 bases, leaving 11 bases of the junction unmatched. Cohort assignment relied on participant-reported clinical history. Authors' data handling: How many nucleated cells were present was estimated from reference gene primer amplification. The assay was immunoSEQ multiplex PCR, and TCRdb's table has in-frame clones only and misses some. The DNA was the basis for D and trimming; V, J and clone size are from that table. The profile covers around 200,000 clones, with 80% to 90% appearing a single time and around 9.2% taken by the ten largest.

The V and J genes are TRBV2 and TRBJ2-7; 9 bases fit TRBD2. The specimen sequenced was PBMCs or T cells enriched from blood (not recorded which). This TCR was sampled from a man aged 35-49 years who had recovered from COVID-19. The DNA of the CDR3 is TGTGCCAGCCTGCCTACTAGCGGGTTGGCCGAGCAGTACTTC. Its translation is CASLPTSGLAEQYF.